What follows are 9 T cell receptor beta chains derived from one specimen sequenced in a study of blood T cell repertoires in COVID-19 (dated by TCRdb to about 2020). Receptor amplification or capture employed the immunoSEQ multiplex PCR assay. TCRdb obtained this table from immuneACCESS and retained in-frame rearrangements with V and J assigned. These tables miss some clones; where compared with another copy, unresolved V genes account for less than half of the shortfall, and the remainder is unexplained. The sample includes 150,000 to 200,000 clones, with over 75% observed a single time. The top ten constitute 0.5% to 0.65% of the sample. The material sequenced was peripheral blood. The receptors derive from a man aged 50 or older with acute or convalescent COVID-19.

The genes are TRBV5-1 and TRBJ1-1; D may be TRBD1 (5 bases). The CDR3 runs to 14 residues. Trimming pared 0 bases from V and 3 bases from J, leaving 9 bases between. Germline CDR1 reads SGHRS; CDR2 reads YFSETQ. CDR3 in DNA: TGCGCCAGCAGCTTGGCCCAGGGCTACACTGAAGCTTTCTTT. This gives the protein CASSLAQGYTEAFF. Together with reference TRBV5-1 and TRBJ1-1, the CDR3 gives the full variable domain: KAGVTQTPRYLIKTRGQQVTLSCSPISGHRSVSWYQQTPGQGLQFLFEYFSETQRNKGNFPGRFSGRQFSNSRSEMNVSTLELGDSALYLCASSLAQGYTEAFFGQGTRLTVV.

The chain uses TRBV6-5 and TRBJ1-2, with 7 bases identical to TRBD1. After removal of 6 bases from V and 0 bases from J, the junction contained 7 bases not matched to a gene. The length of the CDR3 is 15 residues. Looked up from germline, CDR1 is MNHEY and CDR2 is SVGAGI. The CDR3 region is CASSRGTAANYGYTF. The DNA for the CDR3 is TGTGCCAGCAGCCGGGGGACAGCAGCTAACTATGGCTACACCTTC.

The V and J genes are TRBV2 and TRBJ1-2; 8 bases map to TRBD1. There are 15 residues in the CDR3. With 6 bases clipped from V and 5 bases from J, the junction kept 11 bases outside the gene matches. CDR1 is SNHLY and CDR2 is FYNNEI in the germline V gene. The CDR3 DNA is TGTGCCAGCAGGTCTCAGGGGGCGCAAACGTATGGCTACACCTTC. It is translated as CASRSQGAQTYGYTF.

J is TRBJ2-7 and V is TRBV7-9; D may be TRBD2 (5 bases). CDR3 size: 15 residues. Trimming removed 3 bases from V and 2 bases from J, with 14 bases in between. CDR1 SEHNR and CDR2 FQNEAQ come from the germline V gene (reference sequence). CDR3 sequence (DNA): TGTGCCAGCAGCTTGTCCGGCGGGCCTGCCTACGAGCAGTACTTC. Residues: CASSLSGGPAYEQYF.

This chain joins TRBV19 and TRBJ1-2; weak D call: TRBD1 (6 bases). Deletions cut 4 bases from V and 5 bases from J, with 14 bases between. The CDR3 consists of 14 residues. Germline CDR1 reads LNHDA; CDR2 reads SQIVND (reference sequence). Written as DNA, the CDR3 is TGTGCCAGTAGTAAAAGGACAGAACCTTATGGCTACACCTTC. Translated: CASSKRTEPYGYTF.

This clone was seen a single time. This chain connects TRBV2 to TRBJ2-7, with TRBD1 identical over 11 bases. The germline V gene encodes CDR1 SNHLY and CDR2 FYNNEI. CDR3 length: 14 amino acids. Unmatched junction bases numbered 4, after V lost 7 bases and J lost 2 bases. In DNA, the CDR3 is TGTGCCAGCAACCCGGACAGGGGGCCCTACGAGCAGTACTTC. Translated, it gives CASNPDRGPYEQYF.

The V call is TRBV6-5, the J call TRBJ2-3; maybe TRBD2 (6 bases). From germline, CDR1 is MNHEY and CDR2 SVGAGI. The CDR3 sequence is 14 residues long. The germline V and J ends were trimmed by 6 bases and 6 bases, with 16 bases remaining between them. The CDR3 coding sequence is TGTGCCAGCAGAGGACTCGGGACTGTCGATACGCAGTATTTT. Amino acids: CASRGLGTVDTQYF.

This rearrangement joins TRBV9 to TRBJ1-2; TRBD1 agrees at 7 bases. Germline loops: CDR1 SGDLS, CDR2 YYNGEE. Trimming removed 7 bases from V and 11 bases from J; junction bases left unmatched: 14. The CDR3 totals 13 residues. CDR3 in amino acids: CASSPGGSLGYTF. The DNA for the CDR3 is TGTGCCAGCTCGCCAGGGGGGTCTCTTGGGTACACCTTC.

This rearrangement joins TRBV10-1 to TRBJ2-2; tentative D call: TRBD1 (6 bases). The germline V gene encodes CDR1 WNHNN and CDR2 SYGVQD (reference sequence). CDR3 length: 15 amino acids. The V end lost 2 bases, the J end lost 4 bases, and 11 bases lay between the germline ends. CDR3 loop: CASSEQGSRTGELFF. The CDR3 DNA reads as TGCGCCAGCAGTGAGCAGGGGAGTCGCACCGGGGAGCTGTTTTTT.